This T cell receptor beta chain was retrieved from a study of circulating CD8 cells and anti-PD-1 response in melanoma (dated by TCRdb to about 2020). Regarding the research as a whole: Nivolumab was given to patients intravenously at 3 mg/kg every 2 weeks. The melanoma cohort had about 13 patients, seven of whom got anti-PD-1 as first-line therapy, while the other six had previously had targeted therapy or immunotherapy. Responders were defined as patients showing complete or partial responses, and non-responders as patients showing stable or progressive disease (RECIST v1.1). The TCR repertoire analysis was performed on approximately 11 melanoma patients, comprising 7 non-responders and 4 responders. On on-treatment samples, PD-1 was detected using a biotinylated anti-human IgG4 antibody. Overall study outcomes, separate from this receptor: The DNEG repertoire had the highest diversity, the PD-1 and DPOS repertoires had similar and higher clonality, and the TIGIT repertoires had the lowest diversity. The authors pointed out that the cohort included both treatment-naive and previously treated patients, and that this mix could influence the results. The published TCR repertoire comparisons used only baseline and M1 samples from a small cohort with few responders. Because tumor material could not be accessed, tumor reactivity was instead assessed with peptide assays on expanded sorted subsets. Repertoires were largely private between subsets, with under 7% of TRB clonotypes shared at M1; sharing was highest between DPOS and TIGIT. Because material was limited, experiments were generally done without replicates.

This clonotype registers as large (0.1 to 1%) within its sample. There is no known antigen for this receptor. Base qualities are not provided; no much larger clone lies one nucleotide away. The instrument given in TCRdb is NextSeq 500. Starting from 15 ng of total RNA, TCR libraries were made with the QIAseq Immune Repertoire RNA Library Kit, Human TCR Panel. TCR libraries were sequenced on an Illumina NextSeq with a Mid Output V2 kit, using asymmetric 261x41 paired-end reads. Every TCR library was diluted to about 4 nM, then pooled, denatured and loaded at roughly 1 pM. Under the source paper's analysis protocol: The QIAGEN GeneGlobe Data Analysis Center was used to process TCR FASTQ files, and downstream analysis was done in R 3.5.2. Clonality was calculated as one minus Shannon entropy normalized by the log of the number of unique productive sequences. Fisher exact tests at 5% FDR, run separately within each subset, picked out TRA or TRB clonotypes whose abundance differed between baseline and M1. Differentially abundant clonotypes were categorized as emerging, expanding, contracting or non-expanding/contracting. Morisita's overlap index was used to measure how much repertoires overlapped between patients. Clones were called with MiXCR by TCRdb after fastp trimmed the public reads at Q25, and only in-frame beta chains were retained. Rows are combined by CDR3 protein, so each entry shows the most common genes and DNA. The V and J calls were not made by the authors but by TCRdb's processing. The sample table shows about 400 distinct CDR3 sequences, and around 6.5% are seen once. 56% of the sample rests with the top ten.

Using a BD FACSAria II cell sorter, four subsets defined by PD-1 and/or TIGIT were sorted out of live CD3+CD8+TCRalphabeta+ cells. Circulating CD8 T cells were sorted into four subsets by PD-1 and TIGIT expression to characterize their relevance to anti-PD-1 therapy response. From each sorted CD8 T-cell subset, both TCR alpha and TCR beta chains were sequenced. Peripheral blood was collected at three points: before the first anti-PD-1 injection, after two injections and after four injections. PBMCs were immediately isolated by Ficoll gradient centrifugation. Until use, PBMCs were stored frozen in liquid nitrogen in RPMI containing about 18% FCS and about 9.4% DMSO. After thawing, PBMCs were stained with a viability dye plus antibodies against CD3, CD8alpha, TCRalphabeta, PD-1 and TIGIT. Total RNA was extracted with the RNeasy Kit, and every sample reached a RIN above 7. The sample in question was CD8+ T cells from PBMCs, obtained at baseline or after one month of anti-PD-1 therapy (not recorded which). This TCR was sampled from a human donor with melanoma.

The CDR3 reads CASSQEMAGGSYEQYF. The DNA sequence follows: TGTGCCAGCAGCCAAGAAATGGCGGGAGGGTCCTACGAGCAGTACTTC. The V and J genes are TRBV3-1 and TRBJ2-7, and 9 bases in between align with TRBD2. The germline V and J ends show losses of 0 bases and 1 base respectively, and no gene match explains 4 bases of the junction. Its CDR3 holds 16 amino acids, cysteine through phenylalanine. Just CDR3 DNA is preserved here, 48 bases in frame from base 1. CDR1 and CDR2, looked up from the germline V gene (reference sequence), are LGHDT and YNNKEL.